This TCR beta chain was captured by sequencing in a study of blood T cell repertoires in COVID-19. On the study more broadly: Sites across the United States, Italy and Spain contributed samples from acute and convalescent COVID-19. PBMCs, B-cell-depleted T cells, or T cells were the source of the cDNA or gDNA that made up the material.

The CDR3 is 15 amino acids. With V trimmed by 7 bases and J by 5 bases, 9 bases remained unmatched. Germline lookup yields CDR1 SNHLY and CDR2 FYNNEI. Per the authors' pipeline: Scientists estimated how many nucleated cells there were by amplifying reference gene primers. The assay was immunoSEQ multiplex PCR, and TCRdb's table has in-frame clones only and misses some. The DNA was the basis for D and trimming; V, J and clone size are from that table. The repertoire holds some 250,000 clones, about 80% seen once, with around 9.9% in the top ten. The rearrangement joins TRBV2 to TRBJ2-5; 11 bases align to TRBD2. Sequenced material: peripheral blood. The clonotype comes from a woman of 80 years or more with acute or convalescent COVID-19. CDR3 coding DNA: TGTGCCAGCAAACTAGCGGGGGCTCCGGGGGAGACCCAGTACTTC. Protein product: CASKLAGAPGETQYF.